This T cell receptor beta chain was captured by sequencing in a study of Graves' ophthalmopathy and Graves' hyperthyroidism. RNA transcripts served as template for amplifying TCR beta CDR3 sequences. The workflow started with a first-round RT-PCR run with HTBI primers and then moved on to a second-round multiplex PCR. From the multiplex PCR reads, TCRdb called clonotypes with MiXCR, one entry per CDR3 protein. There are 40,000 to 45,000 distinct CDR3 sequences in the sample; roughly half occur only once, and more than 15% lies in the top ten. In regard to this clonotype: Its specificity is not known.

Points from the study as a whole: Ophthalmopathy progression cases were predicted by the model with 70% to 71% sensitivity and 72.22% specificity.

For donors with ophthalmopathy, the disease showed moderate-to-severe activity, reached CAS ≥3 and NOSPECS ≥4, and had lasted under 3 months. As the starting material, roughly 9.8 ml of fresh peripheral blood yielded the PBMCs. With 9 bases removed from V and 7 bases from J, the gap between germline ends came to 22 bases. The germline gives CDR1 SEHNR, CDR2 FQNEAQ (reference sequence). This CDR3 region has 15 residues. Sequencing was done on a sample of peripheral blood. The source of this sequence is an adult man with Graves' ophthalmopathy. V usage is TRBV7-9 and J usage is TRBJ2-1; tentative D call: TRBD1 (6 bases). CDR3 amino acids: CASSGAVGAGNEQFF. CDR3 nucleotide sequence: TGTGCCAGTTCCGGAGCTGTGGGGGCTGGGAATGAGCAGTTCTTC.